Sequencing of this T cell receptor beta chain was carried out in a study of CD8 T cells in Susac syndrome (dated by TCRdb to about 2019). For the wider study: Repertoire sequencing was used to test whether CD8+ T cell activation and differentiation in Susac syndrome was antigen driven. What the work shows at the level of the full study, not this receptor alone: The study acknowledged that relatively few individuals were included in the TCR sequencing and HLA analysis.

RNA was extracted with the RNeasy kit and about 0.5 to 1 ug was reverse transcribed using random hexamers. The immunoSEQ multiplex PCR assay, which covers 54 Vbeta and 13 Jbeta segments, was used to amplify TCR beta CDR3 regions. To correct PCR amplification bias, a synthetic template baseline was used for both primer optimization and computational correction. Concerning the study's data processing: Reads were annotated to V, D and J genes according to IMGT and were analyzed with immunoSEQ Analyzer, with only productive sequences retained. Clonality was calculated as one minus the Shannon entropy normalized by log2 of the number of productive unique sequences. For each patient and control, public and private clones were evaluated among the 100 most prevalent clones. A clone was defined as Susac-specific if it was absent from the healthy and MS cohorts, from 950 to 1,300 published viral clones and from other ImmuneACCESS disease sequences. TCRdb took the public reads, trimmed them with fastp at Q25, ran MiXCR for clone calling and kept in-frame beta chains. Every entry covers one CDR3 protein and lists the most common genes and DNA from its rows. The V and J calls reflect TCRdb's pipeline rather than the authors' work. Within this sample are fewer than 350,000 distinct CDR3 sequences, with about 91% of them counted one time only. The ten largest account for over 0.05% of the sample.

Peripheral blood CD8+ and CD4+ T cells from healthy donors, Susac syndrome patients and multiple sclerosis patients were profiled by high-throughput TCR beta sequencing. The multiple sclerosis controls were treatment-naive patients who had stable or active relapsing-remitting disease and met the revised McDonald criteria. Bulk CD8+ and CD4+ T cells were purified by magnetic negative isolation, whereas CD8+ TEMRA cells were enriched by FACS. Blood was collected in EDTA tubes and processed within 24 hours, with PBMCs isolated through density gradient centrifugation. PBMCs destined for TCR sequencing were cryopreserved in liquid nitrogen and later thawed in a 37 °C water bath. The sorted or isolated CD4+, CD8+ and CD8+ TEMRA cells reached a purity of at least 90%. Of note for this clonotype: Which antigen it targets is not known. Base-call qualities are not available, and no considerably larger clone is one nucleotide away.

Sequences GTSNPN (CDR1) and SVGIG (CDR2) are obtained from the germline V gene (reference sequence). After removal of 4 bases from V and 3 bases from J, the junction retains 12 bases not matched to a gene. CDR3 length: 16 amino acids, cysteine to phenylalanine. Only the CDR3 part of the read is kept: 48 bases, read in frame from the first base. The V gene is TRBV30 and the J gene is TRBJ2-1, and 7 bases in between align with TRBD2. Specimen: CD4+ T cells from PBMCs. This receptor was taken from a human donor with multiple sclerosis. In nucleotide form, the sequence is TGTGCCTGGAATAGATTAGCGGGCCGCCGCTACAATGAGCAGTTCTTC. It encodes CAWNRLAGRRYNEQFF.